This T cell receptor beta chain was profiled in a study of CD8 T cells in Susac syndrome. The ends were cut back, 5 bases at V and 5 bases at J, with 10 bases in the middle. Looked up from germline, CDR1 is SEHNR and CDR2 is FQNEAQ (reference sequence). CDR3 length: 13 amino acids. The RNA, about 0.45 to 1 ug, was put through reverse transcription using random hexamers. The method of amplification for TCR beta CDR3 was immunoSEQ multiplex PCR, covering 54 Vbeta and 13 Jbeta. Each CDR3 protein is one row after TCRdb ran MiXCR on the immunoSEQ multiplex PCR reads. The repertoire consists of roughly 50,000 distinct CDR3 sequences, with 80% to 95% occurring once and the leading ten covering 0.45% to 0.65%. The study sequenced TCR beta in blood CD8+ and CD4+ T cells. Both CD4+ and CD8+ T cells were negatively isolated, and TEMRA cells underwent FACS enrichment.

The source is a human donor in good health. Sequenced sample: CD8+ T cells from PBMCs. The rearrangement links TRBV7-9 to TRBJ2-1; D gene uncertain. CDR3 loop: CASSPEFNNEQFF. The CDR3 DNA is TGTGCCAGCAGCCCCGAGTTTAACAATGAGCAGTTCTTC.